Each of the 6 T cell receptor beta chains below was sequenced from the same sample in a study of T-cell memory formation after mild COVID-19 (dated by TCRdb to the early 2020s). To prepare the library, 5' RACE was applied. For sequencing, an Illumina NovaSeq 6000 was employed. Starting from the raw public reads, TCRdb applied fastp trimming at Q25, assembled clones with MiXCR and retained in-frame beta chains. Here each entry gathers all rows of one CDR3 protein and keeps the most common genes and DNA. Counted in this sample were under 35,000 distinct CDR3 sequences; more than 15% of them appeared once. Of the sample, approximately 1.5% falls within the top ten clones. Sample: PBMCs or a T cell subset sorted from them (not recorded which). These receptors were obtained from an adult who had mild COVID-19 (a few samples of this study predate the infection). The sample titles of this study are shuffled in the database, so cell type and time point are left out.

The chain joins TRBV12-3 or TRBV12-4 to TRBJ1-2; no clear D gene. The CDR3 extends over 10 amino acids. Deletions cut 10 bases from V and 10 bases from J, with 13 bases between. The CDR3 region is CAISPDHYTF. The CDR3 DNA is TGTGCCATCAGCCCTGACCACTACACCTTC.

This clonotype showed up many times. This chain connects TRBV5-1 to TRBJ1-3; D is possibly TRBD1 (5 bases). Germline V gene sequence: CDR1 SGHRS, CDR2 YFSETQ. Trimming took off 5 bases at V and 4 bases at J, with 19 bases between the two ends. There are 16 residues in the CDR3. For the CDR3, the DNA is TGCGCCAGCAGGGAGGGGTCCTCAACGTCAGGAAACACCATATATTTT. Translation gives CASREGSSTSGNTIYF. The variable domain in full, completed from reference TRBV5-1 and TRBJ1-3, reads KAGVTQTPRYLIKTRGQQVTLSCSPISGHRSVSWYQQTPGQGLQFLFEYFSETQRNKGNFPGRFSGRQFSNSRSEMNVSTLELGDSALYLCASREGSSTSGNTIYFGEGSWLTVV.

The chain is built from TRBV28 and TRBJ1-1; no firm D call. V lost 3 bases to trimming and J lost 4 bases, with 9 bases between them. Germline V lookup: CDR1 MDHEN, CDR2 SYDVKM. The CDR3 is 13 amino acids. In DNA, the CDR3 is TGTGCCAGCAGTTTGGGCGGGCTCACTGAAGCTTTCTTT. As protein: CASSLGGLTEAFF. Using reference TRBV28 and TRBJ1-1 for the parts outside the CDR3, the full variable domain is DVKVTQSSRYLVKRTGEKVFLECVQDMDHENMFWYRQDPGLGLRLIYFSYDVKMKEKGDIPEGYSVSREKKERFSLILESASTNQTSMYLCASSLGGLTEAFFGQGTRLTVV.

This clonotype was seen at least ten times. The V and J genes are TRBV4-2 and TRBJ2-3; 7 bases line up with TRBD1. The CDR3 has 16 amino acids. Germline lookup yields CDR1 LGHNA and CDR2 YNFKEQ. The junction had 10 bases not matched to a gene; V was cut back by 1 base and J by 6 bases. The CDR3 reads CASSQAPLTGSDTQYF. CDR3 bases: TGTGCCAGCAGCCAAGCCCCCTTGACAGGGTCTGATACGCAGTATTTT.

This clonotype has ten or more counts. V is TRBV20-1 and J is TRBJ1-6, with D unclear. Germline values: CDR1 DFQATT, CDR2 SNEGSKA (reference sequence). V was clipped by 6 bases and J by 2 bases, with 8 bases between them. The CDR3 is 13 residues long. CDR3 residues: CSAQDPYNSPLHF. DNA of the CDR3: TGCAGTGCCCAGGATCCCTATAATTCACCCCTCCACTTT.

This CDR3 reads CASSLEGTDTQYF. DNA for the CDR3: TGCGCCAGCAGCTTGGAGGGCACAGATACGCAGTATTTT. The chain employs TRBV5-1 and TRBJ2-3; D unclear. The germline V gene encodes CDR1 SGHRS and CDR2 YFSETQ. The CDR3 totals 13 residues. The V end was cut by 0 bases, the J end by 1 base, with 3 bases between.